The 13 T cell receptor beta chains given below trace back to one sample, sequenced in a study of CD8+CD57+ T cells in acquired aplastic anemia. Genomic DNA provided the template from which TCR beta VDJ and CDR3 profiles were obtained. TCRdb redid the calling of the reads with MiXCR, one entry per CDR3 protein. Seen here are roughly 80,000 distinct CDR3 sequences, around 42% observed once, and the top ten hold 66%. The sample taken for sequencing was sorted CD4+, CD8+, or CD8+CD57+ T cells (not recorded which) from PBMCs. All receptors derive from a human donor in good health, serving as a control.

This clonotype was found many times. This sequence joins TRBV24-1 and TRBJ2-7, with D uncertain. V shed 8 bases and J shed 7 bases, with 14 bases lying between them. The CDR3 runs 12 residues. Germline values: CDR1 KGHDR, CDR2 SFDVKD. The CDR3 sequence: CATKRLTDEQYF. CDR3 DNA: TGTGCCACCAAACGATTAACGGATGAGCAGTACTTC.

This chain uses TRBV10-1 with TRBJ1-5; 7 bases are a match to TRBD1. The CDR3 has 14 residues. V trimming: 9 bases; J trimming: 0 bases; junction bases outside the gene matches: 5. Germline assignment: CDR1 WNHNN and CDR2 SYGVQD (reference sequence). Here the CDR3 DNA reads TGCGCCAGGCGACAGGGAGATAGCAATCAGCCCCAGCATTTT. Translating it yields CARRQGDSNQPQHF.

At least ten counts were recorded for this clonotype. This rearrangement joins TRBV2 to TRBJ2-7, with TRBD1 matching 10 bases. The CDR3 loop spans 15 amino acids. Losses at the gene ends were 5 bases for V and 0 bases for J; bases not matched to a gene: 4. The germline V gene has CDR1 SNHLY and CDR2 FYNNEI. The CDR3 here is CASSRRTGGSYEQYF. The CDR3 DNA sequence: TGTGCCAGCAGTCGTCGGACAGGGGGCTCCTACGAGCAGTACTTC.

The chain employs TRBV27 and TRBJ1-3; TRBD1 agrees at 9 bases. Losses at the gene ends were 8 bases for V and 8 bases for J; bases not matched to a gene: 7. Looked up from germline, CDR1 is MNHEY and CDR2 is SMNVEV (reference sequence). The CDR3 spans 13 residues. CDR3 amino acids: CASPDRGHYTIYF. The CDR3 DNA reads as TGTGCCAGCCCGGACAGGGGTCATTACACCATATATTTT.

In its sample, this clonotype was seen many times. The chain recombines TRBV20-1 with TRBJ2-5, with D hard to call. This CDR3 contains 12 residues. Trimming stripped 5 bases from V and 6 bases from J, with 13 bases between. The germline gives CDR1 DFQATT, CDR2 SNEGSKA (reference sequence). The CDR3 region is CSAPAWEKTQYF. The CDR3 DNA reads TGCAGTGCTCCGGCGTGGGAAAAGACCCAGTACTTC.

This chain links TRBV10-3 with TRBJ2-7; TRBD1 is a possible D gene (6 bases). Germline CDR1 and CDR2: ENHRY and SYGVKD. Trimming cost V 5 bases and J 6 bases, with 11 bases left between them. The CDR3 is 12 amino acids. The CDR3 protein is CAISPQGREQYF. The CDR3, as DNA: TGTGCCATCAGTCCACAGGGCCGCGAGCAGTACTTC.

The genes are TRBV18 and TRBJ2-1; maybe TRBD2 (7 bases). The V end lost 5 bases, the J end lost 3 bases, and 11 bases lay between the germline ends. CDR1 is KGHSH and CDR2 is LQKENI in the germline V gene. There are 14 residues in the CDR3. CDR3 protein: CASSRGGGYNEQFF. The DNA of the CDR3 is TGTGCCAGCTCAAGGGGGGGAGGCTACAATGAGCAGTTCTTC.

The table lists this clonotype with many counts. DNA for the CDR3: TGTGCCAGCAGTGCGAGGGTAGGCAATCAGCCCCAGCATTTT. Translation gives CASSARVGNQPQHF. The rearrangement uses TRBV2 and TRBJ1-5, with D unclear. Germline V gene sequence: CDR1 SNHLY, CDR2 FYNNEI. The CDR3 length is 14 residues. V was trimmed by 4 bases and J by 2 bases, leaving 9 bases between them.

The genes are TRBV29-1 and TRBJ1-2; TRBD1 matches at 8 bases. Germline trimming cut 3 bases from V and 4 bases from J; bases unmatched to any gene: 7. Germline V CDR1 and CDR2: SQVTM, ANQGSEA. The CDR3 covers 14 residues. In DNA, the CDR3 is TGCAGCGTTGATTTGGACAGGGATGGCTATGGCTACACCTTC. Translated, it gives CSVDLDRDGYGYTF. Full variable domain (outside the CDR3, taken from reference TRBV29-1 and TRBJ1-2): SAVISQKPSRDICQRGTSLTIQCQVDSQVTMMFWYRQQPGQSLTLIATANQGSEATYESGFVIDKFPISRPNLTFSTLTVSNMSPEDSSIYLCSVDLDRDGYGYTFGSGTRLTVV.

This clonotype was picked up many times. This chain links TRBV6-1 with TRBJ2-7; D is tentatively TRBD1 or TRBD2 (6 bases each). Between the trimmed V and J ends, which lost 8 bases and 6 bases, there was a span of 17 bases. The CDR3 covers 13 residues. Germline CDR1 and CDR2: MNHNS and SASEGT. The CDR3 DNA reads TGTGCCAGCGGGGGCGGGATTGTACGCGAGCAGTACTTC. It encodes CASGGGIVREQYF.

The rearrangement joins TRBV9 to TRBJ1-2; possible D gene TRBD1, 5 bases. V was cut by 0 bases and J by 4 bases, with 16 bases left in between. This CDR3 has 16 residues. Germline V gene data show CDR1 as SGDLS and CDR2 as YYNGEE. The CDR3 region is CASSVVLVGGIYGYTF. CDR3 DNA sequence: TGTGCCAGCAGCGTAGTGTTGGTCGGGGGGATCTATGGCTACACCTTC.

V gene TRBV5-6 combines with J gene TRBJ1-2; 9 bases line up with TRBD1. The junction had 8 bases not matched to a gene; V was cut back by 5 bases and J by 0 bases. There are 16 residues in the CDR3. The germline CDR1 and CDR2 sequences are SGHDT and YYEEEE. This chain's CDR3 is CASSGGQGGTNYGYTF. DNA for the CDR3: TGTGCCAGCAGTGGGGGACAGGGAGGGACTAACTATGGCTACACCTTC.

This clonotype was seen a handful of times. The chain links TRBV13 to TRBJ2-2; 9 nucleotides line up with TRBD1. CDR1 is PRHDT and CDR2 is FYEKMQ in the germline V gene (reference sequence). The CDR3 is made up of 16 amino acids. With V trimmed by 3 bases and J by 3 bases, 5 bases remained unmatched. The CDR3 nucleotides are TGTGCCAGCAGCTTGGCGGGACAGGGCGACACCGGGGAGCTGTTTTTT. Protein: CASSLAGQGDTGELFF.